This TCR beta chain is drawn from a study of monozygotic twins with inflammatory bowel disease. The CDR3 is made up of 13 amino acids. Germline V gene lookup returns CDR1 SGHKS and CDR2 YYEKEE (reference sequence). One entry per CDR3 protein, without DNA, is what TCRdb gives after re-calling the 5' RACE reads. This table lists 110,000 to 150,000 distinct CDR3 sequences. This clonotype was sampled from a human donor with ulcerative colitis or Crohn's disease, or a healthy co-twin of an affected twin (not recorded which). This chain connects TRBV5-5 to TRBJ1-2. The sequenced sample was blood. The CDR3 protein is CASSHRAPYGYTF.